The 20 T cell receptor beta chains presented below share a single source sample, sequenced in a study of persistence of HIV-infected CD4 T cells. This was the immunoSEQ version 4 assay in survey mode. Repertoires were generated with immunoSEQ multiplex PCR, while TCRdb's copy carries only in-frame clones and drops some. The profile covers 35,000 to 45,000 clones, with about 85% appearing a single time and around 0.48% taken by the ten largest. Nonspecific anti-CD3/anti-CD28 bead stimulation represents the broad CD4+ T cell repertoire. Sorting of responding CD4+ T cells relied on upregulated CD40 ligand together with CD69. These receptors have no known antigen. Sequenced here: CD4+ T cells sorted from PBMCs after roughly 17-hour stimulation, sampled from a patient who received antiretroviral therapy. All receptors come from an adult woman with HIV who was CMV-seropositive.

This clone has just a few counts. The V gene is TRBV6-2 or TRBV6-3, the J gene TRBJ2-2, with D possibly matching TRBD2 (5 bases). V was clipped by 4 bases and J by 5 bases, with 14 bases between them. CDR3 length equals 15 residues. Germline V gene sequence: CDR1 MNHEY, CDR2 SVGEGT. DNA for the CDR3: TGTGCCAGCAGTTGGGTCGGGGTAGGGACCGGGGAGCTGTTTTTT. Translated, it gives CASSWVGVGTGELFF.

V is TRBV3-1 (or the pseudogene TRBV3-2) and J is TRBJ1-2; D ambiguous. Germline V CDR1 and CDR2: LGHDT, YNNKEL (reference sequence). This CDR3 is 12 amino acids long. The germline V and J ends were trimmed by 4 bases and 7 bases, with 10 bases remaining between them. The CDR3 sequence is CASSRQIGGYTF. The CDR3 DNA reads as TGTGCCAGCAGCCGCCAAATTGGTGGCTACACCTTC.

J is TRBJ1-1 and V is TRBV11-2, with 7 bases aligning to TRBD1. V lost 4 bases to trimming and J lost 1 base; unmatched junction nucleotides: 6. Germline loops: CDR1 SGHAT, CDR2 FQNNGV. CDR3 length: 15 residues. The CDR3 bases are TGTGCCAGCAGCTCCCTGACAGGGTCGAACACTGAAGCTTTCTTT. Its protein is CASSSLTGSNTEAFF. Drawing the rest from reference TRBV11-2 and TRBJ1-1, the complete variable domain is EAGVAQSPRYKIIEKRQSVAFWCNPISGHATLYWYQQILGQGPKLLIQFQNNGVVDDSQLPKDRFSAERLKGVDSTLKIQPAKLEDSAVYLCASSSLTGSNTEAFFGQGTRLTVV.

The CDR3 nucleotides are TGTGCCATCACTCAAAGGACAGGGACCGGGGAGCTGTTTTTT. Its protein is CAITQRTGTGELFF. V gene TRBV10-3 combines with J gene TRBJ2-2, with 8 bases fitting TRBD1. The CDR3 totals 14 residues. V lost 7 bases, J lost 5 bases, and 6 bases stayed unmatched. Germline lookup yields CDR1 ENHRY and CDR2 SYGVKD.

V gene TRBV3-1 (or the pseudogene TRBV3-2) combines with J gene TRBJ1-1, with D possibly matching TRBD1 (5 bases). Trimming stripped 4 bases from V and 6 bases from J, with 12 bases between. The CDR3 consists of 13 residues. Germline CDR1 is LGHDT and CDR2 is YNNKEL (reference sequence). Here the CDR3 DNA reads TGTGCCAGCAGCCTAGGGGTAAACTCTGAAGCTTTCTTT. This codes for CASSLGVNSEAFF.

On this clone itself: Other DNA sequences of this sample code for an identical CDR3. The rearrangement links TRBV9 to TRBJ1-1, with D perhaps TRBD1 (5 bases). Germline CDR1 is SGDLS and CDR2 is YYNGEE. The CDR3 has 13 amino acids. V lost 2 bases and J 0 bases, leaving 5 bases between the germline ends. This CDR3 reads CASSVTVNTEAFF. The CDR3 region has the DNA TGTGCCAGCAGCGTGACAGTGAACACTGAAGCTTTCTTT.

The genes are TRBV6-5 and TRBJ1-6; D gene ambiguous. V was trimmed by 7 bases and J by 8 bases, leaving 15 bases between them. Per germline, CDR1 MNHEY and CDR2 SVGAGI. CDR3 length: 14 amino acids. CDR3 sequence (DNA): TGTGCCAGCAACCTTATAAGTAGGGATTCACCCCTCCACTTT. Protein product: CASNLISRDSPLHF.

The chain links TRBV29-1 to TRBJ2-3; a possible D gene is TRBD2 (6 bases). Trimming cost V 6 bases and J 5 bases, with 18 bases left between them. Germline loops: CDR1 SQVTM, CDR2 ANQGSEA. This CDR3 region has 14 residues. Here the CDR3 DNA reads TGCAGCGTCTCGGTCCGACTAGGGGTAGATACGCAGTATTTT. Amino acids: CSVSVRLGVDTQYF.

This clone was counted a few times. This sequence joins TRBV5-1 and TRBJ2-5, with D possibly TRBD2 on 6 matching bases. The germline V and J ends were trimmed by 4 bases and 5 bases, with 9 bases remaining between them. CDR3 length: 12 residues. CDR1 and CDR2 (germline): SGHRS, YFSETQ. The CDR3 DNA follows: TGCGCCAGCAGCCTAGCGATGGAGACCCAGTACTTC. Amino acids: CASSLAMETQYF. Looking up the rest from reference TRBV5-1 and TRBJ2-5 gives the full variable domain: KAGVTQTPRYLIKTRGQQVTLSCSPISGHRSVSWYQQTPGQGLQFLFEYFSETQRNKGNFPGRFSGRQFSNSRSEMNVSTLELGDSALYLCASSLAMETQYFGPGTRLLVL.

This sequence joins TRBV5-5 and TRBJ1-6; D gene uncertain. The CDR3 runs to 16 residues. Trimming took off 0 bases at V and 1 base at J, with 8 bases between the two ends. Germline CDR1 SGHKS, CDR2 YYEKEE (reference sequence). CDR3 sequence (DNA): TGTGCCAGCAGCTTGGACGGTTTGTCCTATAATTCACCCCTCCACTTT. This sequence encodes CASSLDGLSYNSPLHF.

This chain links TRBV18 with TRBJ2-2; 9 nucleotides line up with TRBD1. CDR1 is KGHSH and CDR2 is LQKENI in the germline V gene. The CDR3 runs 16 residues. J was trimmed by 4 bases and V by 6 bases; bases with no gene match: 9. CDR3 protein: CASSRRTGASTGELFF. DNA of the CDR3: TGTGCCAGCTCTCGCAGGACAGGGGCGAGCACCGGGGAGCTGTTTTTT. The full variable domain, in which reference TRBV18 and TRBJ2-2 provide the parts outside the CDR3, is NAGVMQNPRHLVRRRGQEARLRCSPMKGHSHVYWYRQLPEEGLKFMVYLQKENIIDESGMPKERFSAEFPKEGPSILRIQQVVRGDSAAYFCASSRRTGASTGELFFGEGSRLTVL.

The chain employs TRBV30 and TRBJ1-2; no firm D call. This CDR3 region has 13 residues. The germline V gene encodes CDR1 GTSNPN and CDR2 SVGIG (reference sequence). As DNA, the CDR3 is TGTGCTTGTTTGGGGAGGGCTAACTATGGCTACACCTTC. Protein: CACLGRANYGYTF. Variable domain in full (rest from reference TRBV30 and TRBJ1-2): SQTIHQWPATLVQPVGSPLSLECTVEGTSNPNLYWYRQAAGRGLQLLFYSVGIGQISSEVPQNLSASRPQDRQFILSSKKLLLSDSGFYLCACLGRANYGYTFGSGTRLTVV.

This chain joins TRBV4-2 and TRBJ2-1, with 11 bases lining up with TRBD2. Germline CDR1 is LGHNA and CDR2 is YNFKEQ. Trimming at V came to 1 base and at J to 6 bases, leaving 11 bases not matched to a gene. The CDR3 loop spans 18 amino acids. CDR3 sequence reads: CASSQGLGLAGGSNEQFF. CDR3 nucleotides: TGTGCCAGCAGCCAAGGGCTGGGGCTAGCGGGGGGCAGCAATGAGCAGTTCTTC.

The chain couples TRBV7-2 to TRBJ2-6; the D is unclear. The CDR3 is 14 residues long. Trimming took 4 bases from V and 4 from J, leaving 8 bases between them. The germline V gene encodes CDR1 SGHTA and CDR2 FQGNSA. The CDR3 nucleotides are TGTGCCAGCAGCTACTCGTGGGGGGCCAACGTCCTGACTTTC. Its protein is CASSYSWGANVLTF.

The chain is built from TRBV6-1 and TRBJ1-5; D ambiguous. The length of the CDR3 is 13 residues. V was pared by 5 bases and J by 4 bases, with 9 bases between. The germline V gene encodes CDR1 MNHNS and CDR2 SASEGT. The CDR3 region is CASSYRANQPQHF. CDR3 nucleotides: TGTGCCAGCAGTTATAGGGCGAATCAGCCCCAGCATTTT.

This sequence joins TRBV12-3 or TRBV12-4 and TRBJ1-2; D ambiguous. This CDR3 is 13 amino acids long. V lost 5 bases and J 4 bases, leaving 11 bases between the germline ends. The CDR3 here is CASSQTQSYGYTF. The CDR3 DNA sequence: TGTGCCAGCAGTCAAACACAGAGCTATGGCTACACCTTC.

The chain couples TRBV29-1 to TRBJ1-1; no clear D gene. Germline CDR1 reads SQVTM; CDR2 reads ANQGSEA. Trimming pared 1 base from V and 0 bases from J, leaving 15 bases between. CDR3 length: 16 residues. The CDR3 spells CSVEGPGGFMNTEAFF. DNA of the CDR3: TGCAGCGTTGAAGGCCCGGGAGGGTTCATGAACACTGAAGCTTTCTTT.

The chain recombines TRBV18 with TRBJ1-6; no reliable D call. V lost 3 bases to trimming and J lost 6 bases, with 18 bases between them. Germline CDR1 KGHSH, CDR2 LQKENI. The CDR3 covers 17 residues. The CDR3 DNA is TGTGCCAGCTCACCGGTACACATCTCAGGATCTAATTCACCCCTCCACTTT. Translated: CASSPVHISGSNSPLHF.

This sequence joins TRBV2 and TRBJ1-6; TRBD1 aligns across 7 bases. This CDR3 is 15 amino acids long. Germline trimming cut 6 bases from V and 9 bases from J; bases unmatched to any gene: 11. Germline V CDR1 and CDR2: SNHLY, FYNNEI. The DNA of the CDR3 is TGTGCCAGCAGAAGTAACAGGGGACCCTTTTCACCCCTCCACTTT. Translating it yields CASRSNRGPFSPLHF.

CDR3 in amino acids: CASSLGQVENIQYF. DNA for the CDR3: TGTGCCAGCAGCTTGGGGCAGGTCGAAAACATTCAGTACTTC. This rearrangement joins TRBV5-5 to TRBJ2-4, with unresolved D. Per germline, CDR1 SGHKS and CDR2 YYEKEE (reference sequence). The CDR3 extends over 14 amino acids. V was trimmed by 0 bases and J by 5 bases, leaving 9 bases between them.